The 10 T cell receptor beta chains below all came from one sample that was sequenced in a study of T cells in women clearing cervical HPV infection. The repertoire was sequenced with immunoSEQ multiplex PCR; TCRdb's copy has only in-frame clones and lacks some. The sample's table shows 30,000 to 45,000 clones. The specimen was blood buffy coat. The receptors derive from a woman between 18 and 69 years old with a cervical HPV16 infection that either progressed to CIN3+ or cleared (not recorded which).

With respect to this clone: The read gets to within 3 residues of the CDR3 end, and the germline J gene fills in the rest. The chain has TRBV28 and TRBJ1-2, with 12 bases that match TRBD1. The CDR3 loop spans 16 amino acids. Trimming at V came to 2 bases and at J to 5 bases, leaving 6 bases not matched to a gene. The germline CDR1 and CDR2 sequences are MDHEN and SYDVKM. CDR3 DNA (partial): TGTGCCAGCAGTTTACCGGGGACAGGGGGCTTGTATGGC. This codes for CASSLPGTGGLYG. The CDR3, in full, reads CASSLPGTGGLYGYTF.

Remarks on this clone: Coverage ceases 3 residues before the CDR3 finishes, and the germline J gene fills in the end. The rearrangement uses TRBV23-1 and TRBJ1-1, with 8 bases that match TRBD1. TRBV23-1 is annotated as an ORF whose role is uncertain. Trimming removed 1 base from V and 6 bases from J; junction bases left unmatched: 4. This CDR3 region has 14 residues. CDR3 residues: CASSQLDRDAEAFF. CDR3 DNA (partial): TGCGCCAGCAGTCAATTGGACAGGGATGCTGAA.

Details on this clone: The CDR3 extends 3 residues past the end of the read, so its final part is completed from the germline J gene. The chain recombines TRBV18 with TRBJ2-7, with D maybe TRBD1 (6 bases). Trimming removed 0 bases at V and 6 bases at J, with 12 bases between. The CDR3 has 14 residues. The germline V gene encodes CDR1 KGHSH and CDR2 LQKENI. The part of the CDR3 DNA that was read is TGTGCCAGCTCACCACCGACAGGATCTAGCGAG. Translating gives CASSPPTGSSE. The whole CDR3 sequence is CASSPPTGSSEQYF.

For this clone: The CDR3 goes on 3 residues after the read ends, and that part is filled in from the germline J gene. The rearrangement links TRBV7-6 to TRBJ1-4; 8 positions match TRBD1. CDR1 SGHVS and CDR2 FNYEAQ come from the germline V gene. The CDR3 loop spans 17 amino acids. J lost 4 bases, V lost 5 bases, and 12 bases had no gene match. The CDR3 loop is CASSLGGRTGFNEKLFF. Incomplete CDR3 DNA: TGTGCCAGCAGCCTAGGAGGACGGACAGGGTTTAATGAAAAA.

As for this clone: A junction boundary mismatches the germline segment, possibly from a read error. The observed sequence ends 3 residues before the CDR3 terminus, with the missing tail filled in from the germline J gene. This rearrangement joins TRBV4-2 to TRBJ2-3; the D is unclear. In germline, CDR1 is LGHNA, CDR2 YNFKEQ. The CDR3 spans 18 residues. The CDR3 region is CASSQDRASLSSTDTQYF. The covered CDR3 bases are TGCGCCAGCAGCCAAGATAGGGCAAGCTTATCTAGCACAGATACG.

As concerns this clone: The read terminates 3 residues before the CDR3 end, so the remaining end is supplied by the germline J gene. This chain links TRBV7-2 with TRBJ1-2; a weak D match, TRBD1 (5 bases). Germline assignment: CDR1 SGHTA and CDR2 FQGNSA. This CDR3 has 12 residues. CDR3 bases read: TGTGCCAGCAGCTTAGGAGGGACTGAC. Its translation is CASSLGGTD. The CDR3, in full, reads CASSLGGTDYTF.

To note about this clone: The read halts 3 residues ahead of the CDR3 end, with the missing end drawn from the germline J gene. The chain carries TRBV30 and TRBJ1-1; D uncertain. V lost 2 bases, J lost 5 bases, and 6 bases lay in between. Germline CDR1 and CDR2: GTSNPN and SVGIG (reference sequence). The CDR3 is made up of 11 amino acids. CDR3 DNA, as far as it was read: TGTGCCTGGAGTCCTACGACTGAA. Protein: CAWSPTTE. From start to end, the CDR3 is CAWSPTTEAFF.

On this clone: The read finishes 3 residues shy of the CDR3 end, and the germline J gene is used to complete it. This rearrangement joins TRBV10-3 to TRBJ1-1; tentatively, D is TRBD1 (6 bases). The germline V gene encodes CDR1 ENHRY and CDR2 SYGVKD. Deletions cut 11 bases from V and 0 bases from J, with 16 bases between. The CDR3 extends over 14 amino acids. The part of the CDR3 DNA that was read is TGTGCCGCTCGGGGGGCAGGGTTGAACACTGAA. It codes for CAARGAGLNTE. Given in full, the CDR3 is CAARGAGLNTEAFF.

About this clone itself: Read data end 3 residues before the CDR3 end; the end is taken from the germline J gene. V gene TRBV6-2 or TRBV6-3 combines with J gene TRBJ2-2; TRBD1 agrees at 9 bases. Trimming took 2 bases from V and 7 from J; bases not matched to a gene: 8. Germline V gene data show CDR1 as MNHEY and CDR2 as SVGEGT. The CDR3 has 16 residues. The CDR3 region is CASSYQPGQGFGELFF. The sequenced CDR3 bases are TGTGCCAGCAGTTACCAGCCCGGACAGGGGTTCGGGGAG.

Regarding this clone: The read is 3 residues too short to cover the CDR3 end, so that end is filled in from the germline J gene. The chain carries TRBV20-1 and TRBJ1-1; D unresolved. CDR3 length: 13 amino acids. With 3 bases removed from V and 1 base from J, the gap between germline ends came to 9 bases. The germline V gene has CDR1 DFQATT and CDR2 SNEGSKA (reference sequence). CDR3: CSARRVENTEAFF. The covered CDR3 bases are TGCAGTGCTAGGCGGGTTGAGAACACTGAA.